The 19 T cell receptor beta chains below come from one sample, sequenced in a study of blood T cell repertoires in COVID-19. This table comes from immunoSEQ multiplex PCR, and its TCRdb copy is limited to in-frame clones, with some not included. Among around 140,000 clones, 84% were seen once, and the ten largest hold more than 1.4%. The specimen was peripheral blood. Receptors originate from a man in his sixties with acute or convalescent COVID-19.

V and J are TRBV18 and TRBJ2-1, with 7 bases aligning to TRBD2. Trimming at V came to 0 bases and at J to 0 bases, leaving 5 bases not matched to a gene. This CDR3 has 17 amino acids. The germline CDR1 and CDR2 sequences are KGHSH and LQKENI. The CDR3 DNA is TGTGCCAGCTCACCACCGTCGGGCGGGAGCTCCTACAATGAGCAGTTCTTC. It translates to CASSPPSGGSSYNEQFF.

The chain combines TRBV27 with TRBJ2-5; D is perhaps TRBD1 (6 bases). The germline gives CDR1 MNHEY, CDR2 SMNVEV (reference sequence). CDR3 length: 15 residues. Trimming cost V 3 bases and J 5 bases, with 16 bases left between them. The CDR3 region has the DNA TGTGCCAGCAGTTTTACGGACAGTTCCATCGAGACCCAGTACTTC. Its protein is CASSFTDSSIETQYF.

The CDR3 sequence: CSASSPGSTDTQYF. As DNA, the CDR3 is TGCAGTGCTAGTTCACCAGGGAGCACAGATACGCAGTATTTT. V is TRBV20-1 and J is TRBJ2-3, with D perhaps matching TRBD1 (5 bases). Per germline, CDR1 DFQATT and CDR2 SNEGSKA (reference sequence). The V end was cut by 3 bases, the J end by 0 bases, with 10 bases between. The CDR3 loop spans 14 amino acids.

CDR3 region: CASSLLRGNKNIQYF. CDR3 DNA sequence: TGTGCCAGCAGCTTGCTTCGGGGGAATAAAAACATTCAGTACTTC. This rearrangement joins TRBV5-6 to TRBJ2-4, with D possibly TRBD2 on 6 matching bases. The CDR3 has 15 amino acids. Per the germline V gene, CDR1 is SGHDT and CDR2 is YYEEEE. V was shortened by 1 base and J by 4 bases, with 12 bases between the two germline ends.

V and J are TRBV18 and TRBJ2-3; weak D call: TRBD2 (5 bases). V was pared by 4 bases and J by 1 base, with 12 bases between. The CDR3 consists of 15 residues. CDR1 is KGHSH, CDR2 LQKENI, per germline. The CDR3 coding sequence is TGTGCCAGCTCACGCCGGGAATTCGGCACAGATACGCAGTATTTT. The encoded protein is CASSRREFGTDTQYF.

This chain connects TRBV14 to TRBJ2-5, with D possibly being TRBD1 (6 bases). This CDR3 has 16 amino acids. Germline V gene lookup returns CDR1 SGHDN and CDR2 FVKESK. Trimming pared 2 bases from V and 4 bases from J, leaving 17 bases between. This CDR3 is CASSQQGNTGLETQYF. DNA for the CDR3: TGTGCCAGCAGCCAACAGGGGAATACAGGGTTAGAGACCCAGTACTTC.

The V call is TRBV28, the J call TRBJ2-7; 8 bases agree with TRBD1. Unmatched junction bases numbered 8, after V lost 6 bases and J lost 4 bases. CDR1 MDHEN and CDR2 SYDVKM come from the germline V gene. The CDR3 runs 14 residues. The CDR3 is CASRTGERRYEQYF. For the CDR3, the DNA is TGTGCCAGCAGGACAGGGGAGAGGCGGTACGAGCAGTACTTC.

The chain uses TRBV7-2 and TRBJ1-2; D gene uncertain. The CDR3 loop spans 14 amino acids. Germline V gene sequence: CDR1 SGHTA, CDR2 FQGNSA. The germline V and J ends were trimmed by 5 bases and 2 bases, with 12 bases remaining between them. CDR3 coding DNA: TGTGCCAGCAGCGCAGGCCCAAGAAACTATGGCTACACCTTC. Protein sequence: CASSAGPRNYGYTF.

The chain uses TRBV15 and TRBJ1-4; 9 bases are shared with TRBD1. The CDR3 is made up of 16 amino acids. In germline, CDR1 is LNHNV, CDR2 YYDKDF (reference sequence). V shed 3 bases and J 7 bases; nucleotides not matched to a gene: 9. In nucleotides, the CDR3 is TGTGCCACCAGCAGGACCCCGGGACAGGGAAGTGAAAAACTGTTTTTT. This gives the protein CATSRTPGQGSEKLFF.

The chain joins TRBV5-5 to TRBJ1-1; D is unresolved. With 1 base removed from V and 3 bases from J, the gap between germline ends came to 10 bases. This CDR3 comprises 14 residues. CDR1 is SGHKS and CDR2 is YYEKEE in the germline V gene (reference sequence). The CDR3 spells CASSLRPEYTEAFF. The CDR3 DNA is TGTGCCAGCAGCTTGCGTCCGGAGTACACTGAAGCTTTCTTT.

The chain couples TRBV5-1 to TRBJ2-2; D call uncertain. From germline, CDR1 is SGHRS and CDR2 YFSETQ. The CDR3 is 15 residues long. Trimming removed 0 bases from V and 2 bases from J, with 8 bases in between. The CDR3 DNA is TGCGCCAGCAGCTTGGGTCTAGGAAACACCGGGGAGCTGTTTTTT. Amino acid sequence: CASSLGLGNTGELFF.

The J gene is TRBJ2-2, the V gene TRBV12-3 or TRBV12-4; a weak D match, TRBD1 (5 bases). With 6 bases removed from V and 7 bases from J, the gap between germline ends came to 12 bases. This CDR3 has 13 residues. This CDR3 reads CASRIGVSGELFF. CDR3 DNA sequence: TGTGCCAGCAGAATAGGGGTGAGCGGGGAGCTGTTTTTT.

The chain carries TRBV11-3 and TRBJ1-1; D unclear. Germline assignment: CDR1 SGHNT and CDR2 YENEEA. This CDR3 spans 14 amino acids. Deletions cut 4 bases from V and 1 base from J, with 10 bases between. The CDR3 loop is CASSYIEENTEAFF. The CDR3 nucleotides read TGTGCCAGCAGCTATATCGAGGAGAACACTGAAGCTTTCTTT.

Only a few counts were recorded for this clone. The V and J genes are TRBV6-6 and TRBJ2-5; 7 bases agree with TRBD1. The CDR3 loop spans 14 amino acids. Germline lookup yields CDR1 MNHNY and CDR2 SVGAGI (reference sequence). Unmatched junction bases numbered 2, after V lost 2 bases and J lost 2 bases. CDR3 sequence (DNA): TGTGCCAGCAGTTACCCGGGACAGCAAGAGACCCAGTACTTC. This gives the protein CASSYPGQQETQYF.

This chain links TRBV27 with TRBJ2-7; TRBD1 matches at 9 bases. Germline V gene lookup returns CDR1 MNHEY and CDR2 SMNVEV (reference sequence). The CDR3 totals 14 residues. Trimming removed 5 bases from V and 1 base from J; junction bases left unmatched: 3. The CDR3 is CASSAGQGSYEQYF. The CDR3 nucleotides read TGTGCCAGCAGTGCGGGACAGGGATCCTACGAGCAGTACTTC.

The gene calls are TRBV5-6 and TRBJ1-4, with D possibly being TRBD1 (6 bases). The CDR3 contains 16 residues. Trimming shortened V by 0 bases and J by 1 base, and 10 bases separated the two germline ends. Germline V lookup: CDR1 SGHDT, CDR2 YYEEEE. The CDR3 region has the DNA TGTGCCAGCAGCTTGGGGCAGGGGAGAACTAATGAAAAACTGTTTTTT. It encodes CASSLGQGRTNEKLFF.

The chain employs TRBV30 and TRBJ2-7; possibly TRBD2 for D (5 bases). Trimming took 4 bases from V and 3 from J, leaving 13 bases between them. Germline CDR1 is GTSNPN and CDR2 is SVGIG (reference sequence). CDR3 size: 13 residues. This CDR3 reads CAWNEGSHYEQYF. CDR3 bases: TGTGCCTGGAATGAGGGCAGCCACTACGAGCAGTACTTC. The whole variable domain, filled in from reference TRBV30 and TRBJ2-7, reads SQTIHQWPATLVQPVGSPLSLECTVEGTSNPNLYWYRQAAGRGLQLLFYSVGIGQISSEVPQNLSASRPQDRQFILSSKKLLLSDSGFYLCAWNEGSHYEQYFGPGTRLTVT.

This clone has a single count. The chain joins TRBV5-6 to TRBJ1-2; D remains ambiguous. Trimming removed 0 bases at V and 6 bases at J, with 9 bases between. Germline CDR1 and CDR2: SGHDT and YYEEEE. This CDR3 is 13 amino acids long. CDR3 in amino acids: CASSLANGDGYTF. As DNA, the CDR3 is TGTGCCAGCAGCTTGGCCAACGGAGATGGCTACACCTTC.

In this sample, this clone turned up a few times. V and J are TRBV27 and TRBJ2-1, with 7 bases that match TRBD1. Germline-derived CDR1 and CDR2 are MNHEY and SMNVEV (reference sequence). The CDR3 is made up of 14 amino acids. V lost 5 bases to trimming and J lost 11 bases; unmatched junction nucleotides: 12. Here the CDR3 reads CASSTGQSLNQQFF. The CDR3, as DNA: TGTGCCAGCAGTACGGGACAGTCCCTGAATCAGCAGTTCTTC.